This T cell receptor beta chain appears in the sequencing data of a study of blood T cell repertoires in COVID-19. Study-wide context: COVID-19 samples from acute and convalescent phases originated in the United States, Italy and Spain.

CDR3 length: 14 residues. Germline lookup yields CDR1 SQVTM and CDR2 ANQGSEA. The V gene end was trimmed by 5 bases and the J gene end by 1 base; junction bases not matched to a gene: 4. The protocol was immunoSEQ multiplex PCR, while the TCRdb copy is restricted to in-frame clones and leaves out a portion. The profile shows 250,000 to 300,000 clones, 80% to 95% of them singletons. This chain connects TRBV29-1 to TRBJ1-1; 10 bases line up with TRBD1. Sequenced input: PBMCs or T cells enriched from blood (not recorded which). The sequence was obtained from a woman aged 25 to 45 who had recovered from COVID-19. The CDR3 DNA sequence: TGCAGCGTTCTGGACAGGGGGAGGAACACTGAAGCTTTCTTT. Its translation is CSVLDRGRNTEAFF.